This T cell receptor (beta chain) was identified in a study of cytomegalovirus exposure and HLA in healthy donors. At the level of the study: Across more than 350 genotyped donors, about 80% landed in the Caucasian-associated ancestry cluster. General study points: Through in vitro validation, a few CMV-associated chains were shown to be specific for CMV antigens. HLA alleles showed associations with around 15,000 TCR beta sequences in a later analysis, at a 0.05 false discovery rate.

This CDR3 contains 14 residues. With 6 bases clipped from V and 2 bases from J, the junction kept 6 bases outside the gene matches. Germline CDR1 MGHRA, CDR2 YSYEKL. At sampling all donors were nominally healthy, likely with unrecorded immune exposures. This clone was found a few times. The antigen is undetermined. This likely traces to a read error, being one base from a far larger clone. Distinct nucleotide sequences in the sample also encode this CDR3. PCR used 60 Vbeta primers and 13 Jbeta primers. Method: immunoSEQ multiplex PCR; TCRdb's copy keeps in-frame clones and lacks some. The sample carries approximately 170,000 clones, 65% to 85% recorded once.

The chain has TRBV4-1 and TRBJ1-1; 7 bases line up with TRBD1. The sample was PBMCs. This TCR was recovered from a woman between 40 and 50 years old in good health and CMV-seropositive. DNA of the CDR3: TGCGCCAGCAGAATAGACAGGGTCAACACTGAAGCTTTCTTT. This encodes CASRIDRVNTEAFF.